The 31 T cell receptor beta chains listed next were all sequenced from one sample in a study of CD8+ T cells in alopecia areata (dated by TCRdb to the late 2010s). The library came from the immunoSEQ multiplex PCR assay. RNA was extracted from all samples and reverse transcribed into cDNA as template for TCR sequencing. The clones in this table, taken by TCRdb from immuneACCESS, are in-frame only. Not every clone is retained; where verified, under half of the shortfall comes from an unresolved V gene, and the cause of the rest is unknown. This sample gives some 200,000 clones in total; about 56% of them show up just once. The leading ten clones occupy around 5.1% of the sample. Sequenced sample: CD8+ T cells sorted from blood. These receptors originate from a human donor in good health.

This rearrangement joins TRBV9 to TRBJ1-4, with D possibly being TRBD1 (5 bases). CDR1 is SGDLS, CDR2 YYNGEE, per germline. This CDR3 contains 17 residues. The V gene lost 4 bases and the J gene lost 1 base, with 17 bases spanning the gap. CDR3: CASSNPRGGETNEKLFF. The DNA of the CDR3 is TGTGCCAGCAGCAACCCCCGCGGGGGGGAAACTAATGAAAAACTGTTTTTT.

This chain joins TRBV5-1 and TRBJ2-2; D is ambiguous. The CDR3 runs to 13 residues. CDR1 and CDR2 from the germline V gene are SGHRS and YFSETQ. Between the trimmed V and J ends, which lost 4 bases and 4 bases, there was a span of 8 bases. CDR3 sequence reads: CASSLKATGELFF. In DNA, the CDR3 is TGCGCCAGCAGCCTGAAGGCCACCGGGGAGCTGTTTTTT.

The chain combines TRBV2 with TRBJ2-7, with D possibly matching TRBD2 (6 bases). CDR1 is SNHLY and CDR2 is FYNNEI in the germline V gene. CDR3 length: 16 residues. Trimming cost V 6 bases and J 0 bases, with 18 bases left between them. CDR3 in amino acids: CASRDLVGGSSYEQYF. The CDR3 nucleotides are TGTGCCAGCAGGGATCTAGTTGGGGGGAGCTCCTACGAGCAGTACTTC.

The chain couples TRBV2 to TRBJ2-7; unclear D gene. The CDR3 runs to 13 residues. Germline V gene lookup returns CDR1 SNHLY and CDR2 FYNNEI. V was cut by 3 bases and J by 4 bases, with 10 bases left in between. DNA of the CDR3: TGTGCCAGCAGTGAGGAGACACAATACGAGCAGTACTTC. This sequence encodes CASSEETQYEQYF.

This clone showed up just a few times. The genes are TRBV27 and TRBJ2-7; no clear D gene. Germline V CDR1 and CDR2: MNHEY, SMNVEV (reference sequence). Trimming took 0 bases from V and 6 from J, leaving 9 bases between them. This CDR3 contains 13 residues. CDR3 nucleotides: TGTGCCAGCAGTTTATCCCCCACCCTCGAGCAGTACTTC. Amino acids: CASSLSPTLEQYF.

The rearrangement joins TRBV7-2 to TRBJ2-2; perhaps TRBD2 as D (6 bases). Trimming removed 1 base from V and 1 base from J, with 10 bases in between. Per germline, CDR1 SGHTA and CDR2 FQGNSA. The CDR3 length is 16 residues. CDR3 sequence (DNA): TGTGCCAGCAGCTTAGTTCGGGGGTTGAACACCGGGGAGCTGTTTTTT. Translating it yields CASSLVRGLNTGELFF.

This clone was picked up a small number of times. The chain uses TRBV4-1 and TRBJ2-1; D gene uncertain. The CDR3 extends over 15 amino acids. Deletions cut 1 base from V and 0 bases from J, with 7 bases between. Germline values: CDR1 MGHRA, CDR2 YSYEKL. The chain's CDR3 is CASSQAENSYNEQFF. CDR3 DNA: TGCGCCAGCAGCCAAGCTGAGAACTCCTACAATGAGCAGTTCTTC.

By share, this clone counts as medium-sized. The chain combines TRBV5-4 with TRBJ2-7; D may be TRBD1 or TRBD2 (6 bases each). The V end lost 4 bases, the J end lost 3 bases, and 20 bases lay between the germline ends. This CDR3 contains 16 residues. Germline CDR1 SGHNT, CDR2 YYREEE (reference sequence). The CDR3 sequence is CASSGGQGRTLYEQYF. Written as DNA, the CDR3 is TGTGCCAGCAGCGGGGGTCAGGGGAGGACACTCTACGAGCAGTACTTC.

The chain combines TRBV5-1 with TRBJ2-7, with D uncertain. CDR1 and CDR2 from the germline V gene are SGHRS and YFSETQ. CDR3 size: 11 residues. Trimming took 5 bases from V and 5 from J, leaving 8 bases between them. The CDR3 DNA reads TGCGCCAGCAGTCCGGGCAACGAGCAGTACTTC. It encodes CASSPGNEQYF.

This chain connects TRBV30 to TRBJ2-7; the match to TRBD2 covers 15 bases. The CDR3 loop spans 15 amino acids. J lost 7 bases, V lost 2 bases, and 6 bases had no gene match. Germline V CDR1 and CDR2: GTSNPN, SVGIG (reference sequence). The CDR3 loop is CAWSPTGLAGGEQYF. The CDR3 DNA is TGTGCCTGGAGTCCGACGGGACTAGCGGGGGGTGAGCAGTACTTC.

Concerning this clone itself: Other DNA sequences from this sample encode an identical CDR3 as well. The V call is TRBV5-1, the J call TRBJ2-7; D remains unclear. V was clipped by 0 bases and J by 4 bases, with 2 bases between them. The CDR3 totals 11 residues. CDR1 SGHRS and CDR2 YFSETQ come from the germline V gene. The CDR3 region has the DNA TGCGCCAGCAGCTTGGGTTACGAGCAGTACTTC. This encodes CASSLGYEQYF.

This chain joins TRBV4-1 and TRBJ1-1; 7 positions match TRBD1. The CDR3 is made up of 17 amino acids. The V gene end was trimmed by 2 bases and the J gene end by 5 bases; junction bases not matched to a gene: 14. Germline V gene data show CDR1 as MGHRA and CDR2 as YSYEKL. The CDR3 here is CASSQIPQGTAWTEAFF. The CDR3 nucleotides are TGCGCCAGCAGCCAAATCCCACAGGGGACAGCATGGACTGAAGCTTTCTTT.

This sequence joins TRBV29-1 and TRBJ2-1; either TRBD1 or TRBD2 may supply D (5 bases each). CDR3 length: 14 amino acids. Germline V gene data show CDR1 as SQVTM and CDR2 as ANQGSEA. V lost 2 bases and J lost 15, with 23 bases in between. CDR3 in DNA: TGCAGCGTTGAAACAGACGACGGGGCATTCCCGGGGTTCTTC. Its translation: CSVETDDGAFPGFF.

The V call is TRBV6-5, the J call TRBJ1-1, with TRBD1 as a possible D gene (5 bases). Per the germline V gene, CDR1 is MNHEY and CDR2 is SVGAGI. V shed 2 bases and J shed 5 bases, with 15 bases lying between them. The CDR3 length is 15 residues. The CDR3 DNA reads TGTGCCAGCAGTTACACCGCCGAGGGGTTGACTGAAGCTTTCTTT. This codes for CASSYTAEGLTEAFF.

This sequence joins TRBV6-5 and TRBJ2-5; D remains ambiguous. Per germline, CDR1 MNHEY and CDR2 SVGAGI. The CDR3 extends over 12 amino acids. The V end was cut by 10 bases, the J end by 1 base, with 10 bases between. In DNA, the CDR3 is TGTGCCACCCAAATTGGCCAAGAGACCCAGTACTTC. Translating it yields CATQIGQETQYF.

V gene TRBV5-6 combines with J gene TRBJ1-5; D uncertain. The CDR3 spans 14 residues. Trimming pared 4 bases from V and 4 bases from J, leaving 12 bases between. From germline, CDR1 is SGHDT and CDR2 YYEEEE. CDR3 loop: CASSELRGNQPQHF. DNA of the CDR3: TGTGCCAGCAGCGAGTTGCGTGGTAATCAGCCCCAGCATTTT.

This clone has a handful of counts. The genes are TRBV4-1 and TRBJ1-6; D is undetermined. V shed 4 bases and J shed 6 bases, with 7 bases lying between them. The CDR3 extends over 13 amino acids. Germline V gene data show CDR1 as MGHRA and CDR2 as YSYEKL. CDR3 region: CASSPELNSPLHF. The CDR3 DNA is TGCGCCAGCAGCCCAGAGCTTAATTCACCCCTCCACTTT.

The CDR3 bases are TGTGCCAGCAGCTTAGGCCGGAGTATAGGGTGGGGCGACTATGGCTACACCTTC. This gives the protein CASSLGRSIGWGDYGYTF. The chain joins TRBV13 to TRBJ1-2, with D perhaps matching TRBD1 (5 bases). CDR1 is PRHDT, CDR2 FYEKMQ, per germline (reference sequence). V was pared by 0 bases and J by 3 bases, with 20 bases between. The CDR3 covers 18 residues.

The chain has TRBV6-5 and TRBJ2-3; TRBD2 matches 11 bases. V lost 5 bases, J lost 5 bases, and 6 bases stayed unmatched. This CDR3 region has 15 residues. Germline V gene lookup returns CDR1 MNHEY and CDR2 SVGAGI. DNA of the CDR3: TGTGCCAGCAGTAGGGAGCTAGCGGGGGGAGATACGCAGTATTTT. Encoded protein: CASSRELAGGDTQYF.

This sequence joins TRBV4-1 and TRBJ1-2; TRBD1 is a possible D gene (6 bases). This CDR3 has 13 residues. V gave up 5 bases and J gave up 6 bases, with 13 bases separating them. CDR1 and CDR2 from the germline V gene are MGHRA and YSYEKL. The CDR3 spells CASSLTGPDGYTF. The CDR3 DNA reads as TGCGCCAGCAGCTTGACAGGTCCGGATGGCTACACCTTC.

V and J are TRBV5-6 and TRBJ2-7, with TRBD1 matching over 7 bases. With V trimmed by 4 bases and J by 2 bases, 3 bases remained unmatched. The CDR3 covers 13 residues. Per the germline V gene, CDR1 is SGHDT and CDR2 is YYEEEE. In DNA form, the CDR3 reads TGTGCCAGCAGCCCAGGGACAGCCTACGAGCAGTACTTC. Translated, it gives CASSPGTAYEQYF.

This clone was seen repeatedly, ten times or more. The rearrangement uses TRBV19 and TRBJ1-1, with a tentative D call TRBD1 (6 bases). With 5 bases removed from V and 0 bases from J, the gap between germline ends came to 16 bases. The germline gives CDR1 LNHDA, CDR2 SQIVND (reference sequence). This CDR3 has 16 amino acids. DNA for the CDR3: TGTGCCAGTAGTCTTCACGGCGGGGGCATGAACACTGAAGCTTTCTTT. It translates to CASSLHGGGMNTEAFF. Full variable domain (rest looked up from reference TRBV19 and TRBJ1-1): DGGITQSPKYLFRKEGQNVTLSCEQNLNHDAMYWYRQDPGQGLRLIYYSQIVNDFQKGDIAEGYSVSREKKESFPLTVTSAQKNPTAFYLCASSLHGGGMNTEAFFGQGTRLTVV.

The genes are TRBV30 and TRBJ1-2; D gene uncertain. Trimming cost V 8 bases and J 8 bases, with 6 bases left between them. Looked up from germline, CDR1 is GTSNPN and CDR2 is SVGIG (reference sequence). CDR3 length equals 8 residues. The chain's CDR3 is CAEEGYTF. In DNA form, the CDR3 reads TGTGCCGAGGAGGGCTACACCTTC.

In its sample, this clone was seen once. The V call is TRBV27, the J call TRBJ2-7; maybe TRBD1 (6 bases). The V gene's germline CDR1 is MNHEY and CDR2 SMNVEV (reference sequence). The V gene lost 5 bases and the J gene lost 0 bases, with 17 bases spanning the gap. The CDR3 spans 16 residues. The CDR3 DNA is TGTGCCAGCAGTCCGTCTGGGACATCGAGCTCCTACGAGCAGTACTTC. Translating gives CASSPSGTSSSYEQYF.

The gene calls are TRBV25-1 and TRBJ1-1; D unclear. This CDR3 is built from 11 residues. V lost 3 bases and J lost 8, with 7 bases in between. Germline values: CDR1 MGHDK, CDR2 SYGVNS. CDR3 loop: CASSDGSEAFF. Written as DNA, the CDR3 is TGTGCCAGCAGTGACGGGTCCGAAGCTTTCTTT. Full variable domain (rest looked up from reference TRBV25-1 and TRBJ1-1): EADIYQTPRYLVIGTGKKITLECSQTMGHDKMYWYQQDPGMELHLIHYSYGVNSTEKGDLSSESTVSRIRTEHFPLTLESARPSHTSQYLCASSDGSEAFFGQGTRLTVV.

In this sample, this clone turned up a few times. The gene calls are TRBV7-9 and TRBJ1-1; no reliable D call. Trimming stripped 5 bases from V and 1 base from J, with 8 bases between. In germline, CDR1 is SEHNR, CDR2 FQNEAQ (reference sequence). The CDR3 runs to 13 residues. The CDR3 spells CASSLTENTEAFF. Here the CDR3 DNA reads TGTGCCAGCAGCCTGACGGAGAACACTGAAGCTTTCTTT. The full variable domain, completed using reference TRBV7-9 and TRBJ1-1, is DTGVSQNPRHKITKRGQNVTFRCDPISEHNRLYWYRQTLGQGPEFLTYFQNEAQLEKSRLLSDRFSAERPKGSFSTLEIQRTEQGDSAMYLCASSLTENTEAFFGQGTRLTVV.

The V call is TRBV29-1, the J call TRBJ1-2, with D tentatively TRBD1 (5 bases). Germline V gene data show CDR1 as SQVTM and CDR2 as ANQGSEA. V was shortened by 3 bases and J by 8 bases, with 16 bases between the two germline ends. CDR3 length: 13 amino acids. The CDR3: CSVDEGQGRGYTF. DNA of the CDR3: TGCAGCGTTGATGAAGGGCAGGGACGCGGCTACACCTTC.

The chain couples TRBV25-1 to TRBJ2-7, with D possibly matching TRBD2 (5 bases). Trimming took 5 bases from V and 6 from J, leaving 11 bases between them. CDR3 length equals 12 residues. Germline V CDR1 and CDR2: MGHDK, SYGVNS. This CDR3 is CASSTGVVEQYF. Written as DNA, the CDR3 is TGTGCCAGCAGTACCGGGGTGGTCGAGCAGTACTTC.

This clone appeared a single time. The rearrangement links TRBV29-1 to TRBJ1-1; a weak D match, TRBD1 (5 bases). The CDR3 is 13 residues long. Germline V gene lookup returns CDR1 SQVTM and CDR2 ANQGSEA. Between the trimmed V and J ends, which lost 3 bases and 0 bases, there was a span of 8 bases. Here the CDR3 reads CSVEPGMNTEAFF. CDR3 nucleotide sequence: TGCAGCGTTGAGCCAGGGATGAACACTGAAGCTTTCTTT.

The V gene is TRBV6-5, the J gene TRBJ2-7, with a tentative D call TRBD2 (5 bases). Germline V gene data show CDR1 as MNHEY and CDR2 as SVGAGI. V lost 2 bases and J lost 0, with 8 bases in between. The CDR3 loop spans 14 amino acids. CDR3 DNA sequence: TGTGCCAGCAGTTACGCGGGCGGCTCCTACGAGCAGTACTTC. Encoded protein: CASSYAGGSYEQYF.

The genes are TRBV7-2 and TRBJ1-3; D remains unclear. This CDR3 has 15 residues. V was trimmed by 6 bases and J by 0 bases, leaving 12 bases between them. Germline CDR1 is SGHTA and CDR2 is FQGNSA. The CDR3 sequence is CASSPELSSGNTIYF. As DNA, the CDR3 is TGTGCCAGCAGTCCAGAACTTTCCTCTGGAAACACCATATATTTT.